This TCR beta chain was sequenced in a study of T-cell reconstitution after alpha-beta-depleted transplantation in children. This clonotype was seen only a few times. The antigen is unknown. Study-level points and caveats: T-cell counts and diversity at one year following transplant were attributed mainly to newly produced T cells. Reportedly, only several hundred clones from non-depleted graft cells drove alpha-beta T-cell counts at about two months. After transplant, high TCRbeta diversity at day 60 in some patients arose from surviving recipient T cells and thymic progenitors.

The V and J ends lost 2 bases and 6 bases respectively, with 11 bases between them. The CDR3 is 13 amino acids. The germline CDR1 and CDR2 sequences are SEHNR and FQNEAQ (reference sequence). The library targeted TCRbeta and was prepared with unique molecular identifiers. TCRdb processed the PCR reads anew with MiXCR; each CDR3 protein has one entry. The profile shows 900,000 or so distinct CDR3 sequences, about 16% of them singletons. The V call is TRBV7-9, the J call TRBJ2-7; D is perhaps TRBD1 or TRBD2 (6 bases each). The sequence derives from a male patient between 10 and 17 years old who had a stem cell transplant for acute lymphoblastic leukemia, so the T cells may come from the graft donor. The sample consisted of PBMCs, mostly from graft donor cells, taken 360 days after TCRalphabeta/CD19-depleted stem cell transplant. The CDR3 DNA is TGTGCCAGCAGCTTAAAGGGGGGCGGCGAGCAGTACTTC. Amino acid sequence: CASSLKGGGEQYF.